This T cell receptor (beta chain) was captured by sequencing in a study of T cells after yellow fever vaccination. Study results and caveats: Clones that expanded after primary vaccination mostly reappeared after the booster (around 96% CD4, 70% to 90% CD8).

Template-switching 5'RACE yielded the TCR cDNA; a universal primer site and UMIs were added in the process. TCRdb used MiXCR to reprocess the 5' RACE reads, holding one entry per CDR3 protein. Among hundreds of thousands of distinct CDR3 sequences, over 15% were seen once, and the ten largest hold about 18%. V was clipped by 0 bases and J by 10 bases, with 17 bases between them. This CDR3 is built from 16 residues. Germline V gene sequence: CDR1 SGHRS, CDR2 YFSETQ. Regarding this clonotype: Antigen: not known.

The sequenced sample was PBMCs, obtained before the yellow fever booster vaccination. The rearrangement links TRBV5-1 to TRBJ1-6; possible D gene TRBD1, 5 bases. The clonotype was recovered from a man in his late teens or twenties who received the YFV17D yellow fever vaccine. The CDR3 DNA reads as TGCGCCAGCAGCTTGGGGGGCCCCAGGGCGAACTCACCCCTCCACTTT. This codes for CASSLGGPRANSPLHF.